This TCR beta chain was found in a study of CD8+CD57+ T cells in acquired aplastic anemia. Overall study context: Average DNA yield from sorted CD4+ and CD8+ cells was approximately 3 ug.

The CDR3 consists of 14 residues. V was shortened by 10 bases and J by 2 bases, with 17 bases between the two germline ends. Germline V gene data show CDR1 as ENHRY and CDR2 as SYGVKD. Genomic DNA served as template for TCR beta VDJ and CDR3 profiling. TCRdb reprocessed the reads with MiXCR, giving one entry per CDR3 protein. The sample gives some 42,000 distinct CDR3 sequences, approximately 67% of which show up once; about 22% is in the top ten. Study-level points and caveats: Significance was not reached for CD8+ Simpson's diversity between patients and controls.

About this clonotype itself: Its antigen is undetermined.

V usage is TRBV10-3 and J usage is TRBJ1-2; D perhaps matches TRBD1 (6 bases). Sequenced: sorted CD4+, CD8+, or CD8+CD57+ T cells (not recorded which) from PBMCs. The clonotype was recovered from a human donor in good health, serving as a control. The CDR3 reads CATKPGTSNYGYTF. Written as DNA, the CDR3 is TGTGCCACCAAACCCGGGACAAGCAACTATGGCTACACCTTC.